This TCR beta chain was sequenced in a study of cytomegalovirus exposure and HLA in healthy donors. General study findings and limits: Most TCRs appeared rarely, but some public TCRs recurred in many donors. Per published accounts, TCR beta sequences correctly predicted the HLA-A and HLA-B alleles of most subjects. One variant, a missense change in DCLRE1C, was linked in a later analysis to TCR beta V- and J-gene trimming.

The V segment lost 1 base and the J segment 3 bases; nucleotides outside the gene matches: 9. This CDR3 contains 17 residues. CDR1 and CDR2 from the germline V gene are MDHEN and SYDVKM. Researchers ran the PCR with 60 Vbeta and 13 Jbeta primers. Clones were sequenced by immunoSEQ multiplex PCR, and TCRdb holds only the in-frame ones, with some missing. The sample comprises more than 95,000 clones, around 62% of which are singletons, and 7.5% to 9.5% rests with the top ten. About this clone: The antigen is not known.

The sequence derives from a woman aged 40 to 50 in good health and CMV-seropositive. The chain links TRBV28 to TRBJ2-3; 8 bases line up with TRBD2. The specimen was PBMCs. The DNA for the CDR3 is TGTGCCAGCAGTTTATTCAGCACTAGCGGATATACAGATACGCAGTATTTT. Its protein is CASSLFSTSGYTDTQYF.